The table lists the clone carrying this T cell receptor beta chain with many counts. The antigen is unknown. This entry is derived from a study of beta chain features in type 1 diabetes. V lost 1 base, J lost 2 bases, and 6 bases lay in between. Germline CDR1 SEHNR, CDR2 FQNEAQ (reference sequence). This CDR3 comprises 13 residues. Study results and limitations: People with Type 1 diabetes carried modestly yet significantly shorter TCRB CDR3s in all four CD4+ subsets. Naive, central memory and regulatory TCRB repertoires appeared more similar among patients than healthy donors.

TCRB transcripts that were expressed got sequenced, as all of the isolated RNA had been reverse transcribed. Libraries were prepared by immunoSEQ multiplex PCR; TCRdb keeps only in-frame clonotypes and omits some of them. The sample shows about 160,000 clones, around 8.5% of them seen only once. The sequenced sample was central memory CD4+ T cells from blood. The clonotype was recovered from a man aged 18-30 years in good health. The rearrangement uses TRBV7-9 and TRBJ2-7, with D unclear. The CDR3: CASSLDRAYEQYF. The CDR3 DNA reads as TGTGCCAGCAGCTTAGACAGAGCCTACGAGCAGTACTTC.